These T cell receptor beta chains were read from a single sample in a study of shared clonotypes between healthy human individuals. Clones were read by immunoSEQ multiplex PCR, and TCRdb kept only the in-frame ones, dropping some. The sample shows approximately 720,000 clones, around 92% of them seen only once. The sequenced sample consisted of naive CD8+ T cells sorted from blood. All receptors derive from a young man in good health. Both conserved end residues are part of each CDR3. Fields, in order: J gene, V gene, CDR3 protein.

>TRBJ2-1|TRBV11-2
CASSALAGGLNEQFF
>TRBJ2-3|TRBV10-3
CAISDITSRHTDTQYF
>TRBJ2-5|TRBV12-5
CASGLVRTGKAIETQYF
>TRBJ2-2|TRBV6-1
CASSELRDIYTGELFF
>TRBJ2-7|TRBV10-2
CASSEHGTSYEQYF
>TRBJ1-4|TRBV29-1
CSVEGEGEKLFF
>TRBJ2-1|TRBV19
CASSIEGLGSEQFF
>TRBJ2-3|TRBV4-1
CASSHLATSTDTQYF
>TRBJ1-2|TRBV7-9
CASSLEGNGYTF
>TRBJ2-5|TRBV7-6
CASSSSGSALETQYF
>TRBJ2-6|TRBV7-8
CASSLRPGANVLTF
>TRBJ2-1|TRBV19
CASSIVGLAGYNEQFF
>TRBJ2-2|TRBV7-2
CASSLHLNTGELFF
>TRBJ2-7|TRBV27
CASSQGGPLFEQYF
>TRBJ2-3|TRBV11-2
CASSKISGRALDTQYF
>TRBJ2-7|TRBV28
CASSRTPLSYEQYF
>TRBJ2-1|TRBV19
CASSITSGYNEQFF
>TRBJ2-5|TRBV28
CASRKGVAETQYF
>TRBJ1-2|TRBV7-2
CASSQDTANYGYTF
>TRBJ2-3|TRBV28
CASSLVDRGGDTQYF
>TRBJ2-7|TRBV10-1
CASSEEGGNEQYF
>TRBJ2-7|TRBV7-9
CASSYTGGSEQYF
>TRBJ2-7|TRBV28
CASSPEYSYEQYF
>TRBJ2-3|TRBV7-2
CASPGGSGRSTDTQYF
>TRBJ2-7|TRBV29-1
CSARDSGTYEQYF
>TRBJ2-7|TRBV5-5
CASSPRELAGAYEQYF
>TRBJ2-7|TRBV2
CASGEVSYEQYF
>TRBJ2-7|TRBV27
CASRSFYEQYF
>TRBJ1-2|TRBV27
CATWAGNYGYTF
>TRBJ2-5|TRBV10-3
CAISAVTSGQETQYF
>TRBJ1-4|TRBV5-1
CASRPGQGFEKLFF
>TRBJ2-7|TRBV15
CATSRAGEQYF
>TRBJ2-1|TRBV27
CASSLGTYNEQFF
>TRBJ2-7|TRBV29-1
CSANGGTGGYEQYF
>TRBJ2-2|TRBV4-3
CASSQGTATTGELFF
>TRBJ1-1|TRBV7-9
CASSSNRVMNTEAFF
>TRBJ2-1|TRBV9
CASSSPRLAGSNEQFF
>TRBJ2-1|TRBV7-9
CASSSKGYYPPNEQFF
>TRBJ2-7|TRBV29-1
CSVGGGSSYEQYF
>TRBJ2-7|TRBV19
CASSLRTPGLAGVKSYEQYF
>TRBJ2-7|TRBV13
CASSHGTRDLLTGVEQYF